The following is a T cell receptor (beta chain) sequence with its context. This sample was taken from a study of PD-L1 blockade in urothelial cancer. Documented time point: peripheral blood 6 weeks after treatment start. V trimming: 5 bases; J trimming: 0 bases; junction bases outside the gene matches: 14. In germline, CDR1 is SGHTA, CDR2 FQGNSA. CDR3 length equals 19 residues. Assay used: immunoSEQ multiplex PCR; TCRdb lists only in-frame clones, some missing. In the table there are 35,000 to 55,000 clones, roughly 78% of which are singletons. This receptor was obtained from a man aged 55 to 70 with urothelial cancer. The specimen comprised PBMCs, sampled around atezolizumab (anti-PD-L1) treatment. The chain employs TRBV7-2 and TRBJ2-4, with 9 bases fitting TRBD2. The CDR3: CASSRGGAGGSLAKNIQYF. The CDR3 nucleotides are TGTGCCAGCAGCCGCGGCGGAGCGGGAGGTTCCCTAGCCAAAAACATTCAGTACTTC.